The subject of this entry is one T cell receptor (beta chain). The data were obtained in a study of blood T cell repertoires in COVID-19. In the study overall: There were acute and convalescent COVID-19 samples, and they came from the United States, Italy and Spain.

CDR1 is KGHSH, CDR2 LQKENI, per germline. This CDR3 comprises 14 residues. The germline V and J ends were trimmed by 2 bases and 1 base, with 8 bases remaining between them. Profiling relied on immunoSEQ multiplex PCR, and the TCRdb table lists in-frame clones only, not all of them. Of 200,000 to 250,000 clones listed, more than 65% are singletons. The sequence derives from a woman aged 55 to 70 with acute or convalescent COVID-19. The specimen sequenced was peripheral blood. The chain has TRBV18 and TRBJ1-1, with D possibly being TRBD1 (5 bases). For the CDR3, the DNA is TGTGCCAGCTCACCAACAGGAAAGAACACTGAAGCTTTCTTT. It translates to CASSPTGKNTEAFF.